This paragraph reports one T cell receptor beta chain. This entry comes from a study of blood T cell repertoires in COVID-19. Study in general: The United States, Italy and Spain were the sources of the acute and convalescent COVID-19 samples.

Sequenced by immunoSEQ multiplex PCR; TCRdb stores in-frame clones only, minus some. The data show 150,000 to 200,000 clones, nearly 85% seen once. The CDR3 totals 15 residues. Trimming removed 3 bases at V and 4 bases at J, with 15 bases between. Germline-derived CDR1 and CDR2 are GTSNPN and SVGIG (reference sequence). The TCR comes from a woman aged 25-40 years with acute or convalescent COVID-19. Material for sequencing was peripheral blood. The rearrangement links TRBV30 to TRBJ1-4; possible D gene TRBD1, 5 bases. CDR3 nucleotide sequence: TGTGCCTGGAGGGGAGGAGGGACGGGTAATGAAAAACTGTTTTTT. Translation: CAWRGGGTGNEKLFF.